This T cell receptor (beta chain) was captured by sequencing in a study of blood T cell repertoires in COVID-19. Whole-study context: Nucleic acid was either cDNA or gDNA, and it came from T cells, B-cell-depleted T cells, or PBMCs.

Method: immunoSEQ multiplex PCR; TCRdb's copy keeps in-frame clones and lacks some. The data contain 190,000 or so clones, more than 80% of them singletons. This clone showed up just once. V was pared by 8 bases and J by 6 bases, with 9 bases of the junction left unmatched. Germline CDR1 is MNHEY and CDR2 is SVGAGI. This CDR3 is built from 15 residues. This TCR was recovered from a man aged 40-55 years who had recovered from COVID-19. J is TRBJ2-2 and V is TRBV6-5, with TRBD2 matching 10 bases. Source material: PBMCs or T cells enriched from blood (not recorded which). The CDR3 loop is CASLTTGTSAGELFF. The CDR3 coding sequence is TGTGCCAGCCTAACTACCGGGACTAGCGCCGGGGAGCTGTTTTTT.